These 10 T cell receptor beta chains were sequenced from one sample in a study of shared clonotypes between healthy human individuals. Clones were sequenced by immunoSEQ multiplex PCR, and TCRdb holds only the in-frame ones, with some missing. The data contain 490,000 or so clones, roughly four fifths of them singletons. The sample comprised PBMCs. Source of these receptors: a woman in her thirties or forties in good health. Some clones in this sample may be carry-over from other donors' samples.

The gene calls are TRBV27 and TRBJ2-3; unclear D gene. V shed 5 bases and J shed 5 bases, with 5 bases lying between them. This CDR3 region has 11 residues. Looked up from germline, CDR1 is MNHEY and CDR2 is SMNVEV (reference sequence). CDR3 residues: CASSNGDTQYF. The CDR3 DNA reads as TGTGCCAGCAGTAATGGAGATACGCAGTATTTT.

The V call is TRBV7-9, the J call TRBJ2-1, with D possibly being TRBD1 (6 bases). The CDR3 is 14 residues long. The germline gives CDR1 SEHNR, CDR2 FQNEAQ (reference sequence). The V and J ends lost 4 bases and 6 bases respectively, with 13 bases between them. The CDR3: CASSSPEGVNEQFF. The CDR3 DNA reads as TGTGCCAGCAGCTCCCCCGAGGGGGTCAATGAGCAGTTCTTC.

As to this clone: Germline is not matched at one junction end, which may reflect a read error. The chain has TRBV18 and TRBJ2-7; 9 bases map to TRBD1. This CDR3 is built from 14 residues. Germline V gene data show CDR1 as KGHSH and CDR2 as LQKENI. The CDR3 region has the DNA TGTGCCAGCTCACCCCTGACAGGGGGAAGATCCGCCAACTTC. It yields the protein CASSPLTGGRSANF.

The gene calls are TRBV28 and TRBJ2-7; D gene ambiguous. CDR1 MDHEN and CDR2 SYDVKM come from the germline V gene. The CDR3 length is 11 residues. V was clipped by 8 bases and J by 2 bases, with 7 bases between them. Written as DNA, the CDR3 is TGTGCCAGCCACACCGCCTACGAGCAGTACTTC. It encodes CASHTAYEQYF.

The rearrangement uses TRBV30 and TRBJ1-3; D is uncertain. Germline CDR1 reads GTSNPN; CDR2 reads SVGIG (reference sequence). CDR3 length: 15 residues. Trimming removed 1 base from V and 0 bases from J, with 10 bases in between. CDR3 loop: CAWSEWSYSGNTIYF. The CDR3 DNA reads as TGTGCCTGGAGTGAATGGTCGTACTCTGGAAACACCATATATTTT.

There are a few counts of this clone. The chain couples TRBV7-2 to TRBJ2-7, with TRBD2 as a possible D gene (5 bases). The germline CDR1 and CDR2 sequences are SGHTA and FQGNSA. CDR3 length: 12 residues. The V end was cut by 4 bases, the J end by 4 bases, with 8 bases between. CDR3 protein: CASSWSGYEQYF. CDR3 in DNA: TGTGCCAGCAGCTGGTCGGGGTACGAGCAGTACTTC. The full variable domain, rest sourced from reference TRBV7-2 and TRBJ2-7, is GAGVSQSPSNKVTEKGKDVELRCDPISGHTALYWYRQSLGQGLEFLIYFQGNSAPDKSGLPSDRFSAERTGGSVSTLTIQRTQQEDSAVYLCASSWSGYEQYFGPGTRLTVT.

The chain carries TRBV9 and TRBJ2-4; weak D call: TRBD1 (6 bases). Germline values: CDR1 SGDLS, CDR2 YYNGEE. This CDR3 comprises 18 residues. Trimming left V 0 bases short and J 1 base short, with 17 bases between. CDR3 amino acids: CASSVGPRAGAAKNIQYF. The CDR3, as DNA: TGTGCCAGCAGCGTAGGGCCACGGGCAGGGGCGGCCAAAAACATTCAGTACTTC.

V is TRBV6-4 and J is TRBJ1-2; no definite D call. Trimming shortened V by 7 bases and J by 5 bases, and 17 bases separated the two germline ends. This CDR3 comprises 14 residues. Germline loops: CDR1 MRHNA, CDR2 SNTAGT. The CDR3 reads CASTKYPLSYGYTF. Here the CDR3 DNA reads TGTGCCAGCACTAAATATCCCCTCTCTTATGGCTACACCTTC.

The sample holds a few counts of this clone. This rearrangement joins TRBV5-6 to TRBJ2-7; the D gene could be TRBD1 or TRBD2 (5 bases each). The CDR3 is 14 amino acids. V dropped 4 bases and J dropped 5 bases, with 16 bases sitting between them. The germline V gene has CDR1 SGHDT and CDR2 YYEEEE. CDR3 residues: CASSRGPVEDEQYF. The CDR3 region has the DNA TGTGCCAGCAGCAGGGGACCTGTTGAGGACGAGCAGTACTTC.

About this clone itself: The same CDR3 can be traced to other DNA sequences in this sample. The rearrangement joins TRBV18 to TRBJ2-7, with 12 nucleotides matching TRBD2. Looked up from germline, CDR1 is KGHSH and CDR2 is LQKENI. Germline trimming cut 1 base from V and 7 bases from J; bases unmatched to any gene: 5. CDR3 length equals 15 residues. In DNA, the CDR3 is TGTGCCAGCTCACCACGACTAGCGGGAGAAGGTGAGCAGTACTTC. It codes for CASSPRLAGEGEQYF.